Below, 17 T cell receptor beta chains from the same sample are listed, as sequenced in a study of blood T cell repertoires in COVID-19. Measured with immunoSEQ multiplex PCR; TCRdb has only the in-frame clones, and not every one. The sample includes around 310,000 clones, 80% to 90% of them seen just once. The source material was PBMCs or T cells enriched from blood (not recorded which). Every receptor here comes from a man aged 25 to 40 who had recovered from COVID-19.

The chain carries TRBV29-1 and TRBJ2-3, with D possibly matching TRBD1 (5 bases). This CDR3 spans 14 amino acids. The V end was cut by 6 bases, the J end by 2 bases, with 15 bases between. CDR1 SQVTM and CDR2 ANQGSEA come from the germline V gene. CDR3 bases: TGCAGCGTAGAGCAGGGAAGGTTCACAGATACGCAGTATTTT. It specifies CSVEQGRFTDTQYF.

V is TRBV6-4 and J is TRBJ2-3, with D possibly TRBD1 on 6 matching bases. There are 18 residues in the CDR3. CDR1 and CDR2 from the germline V gene are MRHNA and SNTAGT. Trimming pared 1 base from V and 0 bases from J, leaving 17 bases between. The CDR3 sequence: CASSDYNFRDTSTDTQYF. In DNA, the CDR3 is TGTGCCAGCAGTGACTACAACTTTCGGGACACCAGCACAGATACGCAGTATTTT.

The chain couples TRBV28 to TRBJ1-5; D perhaps matches TRBD1 (5 bases). Looked up from germline, CDR1 is MDHEN and CDR2 is SYDVKM. V dropped 5 bases and J dropped 2 bases, with 13 bases sitting between them. This CDR3 has 15 residues. CDR3 sequence reads: CASSPPGDRNQPQHF. DNA for the CDR3: TGTGCCAGCAGTCCGCCGGGGGACCGCAATCAGCCCCAGCATTTT.

V and J are TRBV19 and TRBJ1-5; 7 nucleotides line up with TRBD1. This CDR3 has 12 residues. The germline V gene has CDR1 LNHDA and CDR2 SQIVND (reference sequence). Trimming removed 7 bases from V and 5 bases from J; junction bases left unmatched: 2. In DNA, the CDR3 is TGTGCCAGTACCGACAGGGATCAGCCCCAGCATTTT. As protein: CASTDRDQPQHF.

The rearrangement uses TRBV2 and TRBJ2-1, with D possibly TRBD1 on 6 matching bases. This CDR3 is built from 15 residues. In germline, CDR1 is SNHLY, CDR2 FYNNEI. V was pared by 4 bases and J by 5 bases, with 15 bases between. The CDR3 DNA reads as TGTGCCAGCAGTGGGAGACAGGTGGGACACAATGAGCAGTTCTTC. Translated: CASSGRQVGHNEQFF.

This chain connects TRBV10-3 to TRBJ1-1; weak D call: TRBD1 (5 bases). The CDR3 extends over 13 amino acids. CDR1 is ENHRY, CDR2 SYGVKD, per germline. Between the trimmed V and J ends, which lost 6 bases and 7 bases, there was a span of 15 bases. The CDR3 region has the DNA TGTGCCATCAGCCCAGGCAGGGTTGGTGAAGCTTTCTTT. Protein: CAISPGRVGEAFF.

V and J are TRBV19 and TRBJ2-7; maybe TRBD1 (7 bases). The germline gives CDR1 LNHDA, CDR2 SQIVND (reference sequence). The CDR3 has 16 residues. V was shortened by 6 bases and J by 3 bases, with 21 bases between the two germline ends. This chain's CDR3 is CASSITNRGGLYEQYF. CDR3 nucleotides: TGTGCCAGTAGCATTACTAACAGGGGAGGCCTCTACGAGCAGTACTTC.

This clone was seen only a few times. CDR3 region: CASSQVATGYYGYTF. The CDR3 DNA sequence: TGCGCCAGCAGCCAAGTCGCGACAGGGTACTATGGCTACACCTTC. The chain carries TRBV4-1 and TRBJ1-2, with 7 nucleotides matching TRBD1. Trimming removed 1 base from V and 3 bases from J; junction bases left unmatched: 5. Germline-derived CDR1 and CDR2 are MGHRA and YSYEKL. This CDR3 is built from 15 residues.

In this sample, this clone turned up once. This chain uses TRBV4-1 with TRBJ2-5; the D gene is possibly TRBD1 (5 bases). Germline values: CDR1 MGHRA, CDR2 YSYEKL. The CDR3 has 14 residues. Trimming left V 1 base short and J 3 bases short, with 9 bases between. This CDR3 reads CASSQGGWEETQYF. The DNA for the CDR3 is TGCGCCAGCAGCCAAGGGGGCTGGGAAGAGACCCAGTACTTC.

The genes are TRBV3-1 (or the pseudogene TRBV3-2) and TRBJ2-7, with TRBD1 matching 8 bases. Germline-derived CDR1 and CDR2 are LGHDT and YNNKEL (reference sequence). The trim removed 1 base at V and 0 bases at J, leaving 5 bases unmatched. The CDR3 is 16 amino acids. CDR3 nucleotide sequence: TGTGCCAGCAGCCAAGGACAGGGGACCTACTCCTACGAGCAGTACTTC. It yields the protein CASSQGQGTYSYEQYF.

This clone is a singleton in its sample. CDR3 in amino acids: CASSFQGLAGGPEVETQYF. The CDR3, as DNA: TGTGCCAGCAGCTTCCAGGGACTAGCGGGGGGGCCGGAGGTGGAGACCCAGTACTTC. V gene TRBV7-8 combines with J gene TRBJ2-5; 16 bases fit TRBD2. The CDR3 has 19 amino acids. Germline V gene sequence: CDR1 SGHVS, CDR2 FQNEAQ. V shed 3 bases, J shed 5 bases, and the junction held 12 bases outside the gene matches.

J is TRBJ2-2 and V is TRBV7-2, with 9 nucleotides matching TRBD1. J gave up 3 bases and V 4 bases, and 3 bases lay outside the gene matches. In germline, CDR1 is SGHTA, CDR2 FQGNSA. CDR3 length equals 15 residues. CDR3 sequence reads: CASSSGTGYTGELFF. The CDR3 DNA is TGTGCCAGCAGCTCCGGGACAGGGTACACCGGGGAGCTGTTTTTT.

The chain combines TRBV14 with TRBJ2-7, with TRBD1 matching 9 bases. The V and J ends lost 2 bases and 2 bases, in that order; junction bases with no gene match: 7. CDR1 and CDR2 from the germline V gene are SGHDN and FVKESK. The CDR3 covers 16 residues. CDR3 in amino acids: CASSQSGDRDAYEQYF. CDR3 coding DNA: TGTGCCAGCAGCCAATCGGGGGACAGGGACGCCTACGAGCAGTACTTC.

V gene TRBV6-5 combines with J gene TRBJ1-2; TRBD1 aligns across 12 bases. J was trimmed by 8 bases and V by 3 bases; bases with no gene match: 7. The CDR3 is 15 amino acids. Germline V lookup: CDR1 MNHEY, CDR2 SVGAGI. The CDR3 bases are TGTGCCAGCAGTTATTCGGGACAGGGGGCCGGGGGCTACACCTTC. Translated: CASSYSGQGAGGYTF.

The J gene is TRBJ2-3, the V gene TRBV27, with 8 bases that match TRBD1. V was pared by 1 base and J by 5 bases, with 8 bases of the junction left unmatched. The CDR3 runs to 16 residues. Germline assignment: CDR1 MNHEY and CDR2 SMNVEV (reference sequence). This CDR3 reads CASSLYGQGYGDTQYF. In DNA form, the CDR3 reads TGTGCCAGCAGTTTATACGGACAGGGTTACGGAGATACGCAGTATTTT.

The chain has TRBV7-8 and TRBJ1-4; D is undetermined. V was clipped by 1 base and J by 8 bases, with 14 bases between them. Germline CDR1 SGHVS, CDR2 FQNEAQ. This CDR3 comprises 15 residues. DNA for the CDR3: TGTGCCAGCAGCTTAGGTAGCCTTGCGGGCGAAAAACTGTTTTTT. This encodes CASSLGSLAGEKLFF. Filled out from reference TRBV7-8 and TRBJ1-4, the complete variable domain reads GAGVSQSPRYKVAKRGQDVALRCDPISGHVSLFWYQQALGQGPEFLTYFQNEAQLDKSGLPSDRFFAERPEGSVSTLKIQRTQQEDSAVYLCASSLGSLAGEKLFFGSGTQLSVL.

This clone was counted a single time. CDR3 coding DNA: TGTGCCAGCAGCGTACTAGCGGGGTCCCTGGGTGAGCAGTTCTTC. Translating it yields CASSVLAGSLGEQFF. V gene TRBV9 combines with J gene TRBJ2-1; 9 positions match TRBD2. Per the germline V gene, CDR1 is SGDLS and CDR2 is YYNGEE. This CDR3 is 15 amino acids long. V dropped 1 base and J dropped 9; count of bases not matched to a gene: 8.